This T cell receptor (beta chain) was observed in a study of OX40 agonist ivuxolimab in advanced cancers. Study as a whole: An anti-OX40 (CD134) antibody with agonistic activity, ivuxolimab, was administered to patients.

Repertoires were generated with immunoSEQ multiplex PCR, while TCRdb's copy carries only in-frame clones and drops some. Of more than 30,000 clones listed, 80% to 90% are singletons. Trimming pared 0 bases from V and 1 base from J, leaving 7 bases between. The CDR3 is 14 residues long. CDR1 SGDLS and CDR2 YYNGEE come from the germline V gene. Sequences were derived from CD4+ or CD8+ T cells sorted from blood, sampled in a trial of the OX40 agonist ivuxolimab. This chain connects TRBV9 to TRBJ1-1; possibly TRBD1 for D (6 bases). The TCR was taken from an adult with an advanced solid tumor such as melanoma, head and neck, liver or kidney cancer. DNA for the CDR3: TGTGCCAGCAGCGTAGAGGGGGGGAACACTGAAGCTTTCTTT. It encodes CASSVEGGNTEAFF. The complete variable domain, with remaining parts taken from reference TRBV9 and TRBJ1-1, reads DSGVTQTPKHLITATGQRVTLRCSPRSGDLSVYWYQQSLDQGLQFLIQYYNGEERAKGNILERFSAQQFPDLHSELNLSSLELGDSALYFCASSVEGGNTEAFFGQGTRLTVV.